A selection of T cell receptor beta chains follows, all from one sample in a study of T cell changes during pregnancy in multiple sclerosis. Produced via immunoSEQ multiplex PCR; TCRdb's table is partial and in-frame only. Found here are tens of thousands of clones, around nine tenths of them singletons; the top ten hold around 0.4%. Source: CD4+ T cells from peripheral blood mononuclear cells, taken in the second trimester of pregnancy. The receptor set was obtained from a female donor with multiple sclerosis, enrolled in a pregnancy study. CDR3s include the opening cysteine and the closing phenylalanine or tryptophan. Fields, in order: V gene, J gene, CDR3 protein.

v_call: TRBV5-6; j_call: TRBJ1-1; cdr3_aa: CASSPRGGRNTEAFF
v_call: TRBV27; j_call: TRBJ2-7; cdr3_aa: CASSLLGTSGSYEQYF
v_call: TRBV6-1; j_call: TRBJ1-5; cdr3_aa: CASRPANQPQHF
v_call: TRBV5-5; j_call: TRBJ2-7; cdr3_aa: CASSPISTGGSYEQYF
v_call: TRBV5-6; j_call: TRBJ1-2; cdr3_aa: CASSLGQGLYGYTF
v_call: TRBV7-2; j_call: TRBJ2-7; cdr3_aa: CASSFSIPDYEQYF
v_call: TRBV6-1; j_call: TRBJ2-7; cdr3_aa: CASSEFGGTYEQYF
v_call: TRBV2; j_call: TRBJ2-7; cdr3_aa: CASTSGNYEQYF
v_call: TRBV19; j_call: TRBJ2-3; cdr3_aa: CASSIGWGEGTDTQYF
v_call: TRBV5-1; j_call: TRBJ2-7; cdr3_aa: CASSSYSYEQYF
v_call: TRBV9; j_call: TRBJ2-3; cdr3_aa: CASSVGLTDTQYF
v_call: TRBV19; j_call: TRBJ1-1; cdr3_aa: CASKLQVGTEAFF
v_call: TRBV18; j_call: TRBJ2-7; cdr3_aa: CASSGTGGGEQYF
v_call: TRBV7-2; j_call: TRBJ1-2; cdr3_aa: CASRGQGWNYGYTF
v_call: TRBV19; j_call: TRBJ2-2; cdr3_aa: CASSDTNTGELFF
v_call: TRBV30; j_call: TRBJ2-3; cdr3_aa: CAWSVKGAATDTQYF
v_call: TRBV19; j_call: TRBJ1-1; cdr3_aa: CASTSRLSNTEAFF